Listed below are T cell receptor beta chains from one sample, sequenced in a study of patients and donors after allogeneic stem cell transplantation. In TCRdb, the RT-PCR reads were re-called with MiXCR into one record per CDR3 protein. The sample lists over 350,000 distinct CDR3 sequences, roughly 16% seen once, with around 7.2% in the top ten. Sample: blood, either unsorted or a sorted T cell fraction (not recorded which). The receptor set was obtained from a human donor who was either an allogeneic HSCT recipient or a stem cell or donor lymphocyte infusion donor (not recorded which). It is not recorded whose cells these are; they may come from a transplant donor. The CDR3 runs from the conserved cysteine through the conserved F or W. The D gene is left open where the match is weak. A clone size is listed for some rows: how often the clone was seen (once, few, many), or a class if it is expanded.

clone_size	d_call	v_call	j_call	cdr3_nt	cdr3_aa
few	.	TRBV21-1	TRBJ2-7	TGTGCCAGCAGCAAAGTCGGGGGGAGTCGCTCCTACGAGCAGTACTTC	CASSKVGGSRSYEQYF
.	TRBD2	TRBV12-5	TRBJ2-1	TGTGCTAGTGCCCCGGGACTAGCGGGCCGAAATGAGCAGTTCTTC	CASAPGLAGRNEQFF
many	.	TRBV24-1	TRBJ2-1	TGTGCCACCAGTGTCCAAACAGGAGCTCGTGAGCAGTTCTTC	CATSVQTGAREQFF
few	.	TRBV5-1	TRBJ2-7	TGCGCCAGCAGAAGGACAGATCTCTTATACGAGCAGTACTTC	CASRRTDLLYEQYF
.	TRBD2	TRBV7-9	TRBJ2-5	TGTGCCAGCAGCTTAGGGACTAGCTGGAAAGAGACCCAGTACTTC	CASSLGTSWKETQYF
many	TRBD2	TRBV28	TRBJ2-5	TGTGCCAGCAGTTTAAATAGCGGGGCCCGGGACGGGACCCAGTACTTC	CASSLNSGARDGTQYF
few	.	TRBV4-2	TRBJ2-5	TGTGCCAGCAGCCAAGGGGTCGGGGGACCCGAGACCCAGTACTTC	CASSQGVGGPETQYF
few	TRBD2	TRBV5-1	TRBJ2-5	TGCGCCAGCAGCTTTTTGGGACTAGCGGGAGGGGGAACCTTCCAAGAGACCCAGTACTTC	CASSFLGLAGGGTFQETQYF
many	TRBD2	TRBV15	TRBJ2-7	TGTGCCACCAGCACCGGGACTAGCAGTTACGAGCAGTACTTC	CATSTGTSSYEQYF
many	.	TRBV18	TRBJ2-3	TGTGCCAGCAGCCCGGGGCTGGGCACAGATACGCAGTATTTT	CASSPGLGTDTQYF
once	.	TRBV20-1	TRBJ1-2	TGCAGTGCTAGAGATTACGGGGAGATCGACTATGGCTACACCTTC	CSARDYGEIDYGYTF
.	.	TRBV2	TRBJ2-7	TGTGCCAGCAGTGCCTTTCGGGCAGGGGCTTACTACGAGCAGTACTTC	CASSAFRAGAYYEQYF
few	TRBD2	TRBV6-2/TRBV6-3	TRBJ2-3	TGTGCCAGCAGTCTCCCGCTAGCGGGAACAGATACGCAGTATTTT	CASSLPLAGTDTQYF
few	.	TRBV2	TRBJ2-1	TGTGCCAGCAGTGCCGCGGGACGGCCCAATGAGCAGTTCTTC	CASSAAGRPNEQFF
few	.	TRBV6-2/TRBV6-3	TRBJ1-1	TGTGCCAGCAGTTATAGAGGGACCACTGAAGCTTTCTTT	CASSYRGTTEAFF
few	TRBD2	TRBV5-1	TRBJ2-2	TGCGCCAGCAGCCTCTTACTAGCGTCCGACAACACCGGGGAGCTGTTTTTT	CASSLLLASDNTGELFF
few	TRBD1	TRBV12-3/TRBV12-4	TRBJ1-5	TGTGCCAGCAGTGCAGGGGGGTTCAGCAATCAGCCCCAGCATTTT	CASSAGGFSNQPQHF
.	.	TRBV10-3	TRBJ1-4	TGTGCCATCAGAGCCCTCGTGACGGCACTGTTTTTT	CAIRALVTALFF
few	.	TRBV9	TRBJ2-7	TGTGCCAGCAGCCCCTGGGGTGGAGCATCCGACGAGCAGTACTTC	CASSPWGGASDEQYF
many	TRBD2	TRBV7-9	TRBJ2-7	TGTGCCAGCAGCTCCACACTAGCGGGGGCGAGGAGGGAGCAGTACTTC	CASSSTLAGARREQYF
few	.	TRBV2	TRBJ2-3	TGTGCCAGCAGTGACAGCCCCTTGGCGACGCAGTATTTT	CASSDSPLATQYF
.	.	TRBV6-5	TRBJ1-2	TGTGCCAGCAGTTACTCGACGTCCACACTTAAGGGGGGCTACACCTTC	CASSYSTSTLKGGYTF
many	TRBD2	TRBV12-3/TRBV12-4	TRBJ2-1	TGTGCCAGCAGTTTAGGGCGGGGGAGCTCCTACAATGAGCAGTTCTTC	CASSLGRGSSYNEQFF
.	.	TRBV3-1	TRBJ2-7	TGTGCCAGCAGCCATCCACCGGGGCCCTCCTACGAGCAGTACTTC	CASSHPPGPSYEQYF
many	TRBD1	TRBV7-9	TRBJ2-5	TGTGCCAGCAGCGATATGACAGGGACAGCAGAGACCCAGTACTTC	CASSDMTGTAETQYF
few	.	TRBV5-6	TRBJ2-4	TGTGCCAGCAGCTTTGGTGTACTAGCCAAAAACATTCAGTACTTC	CASSFGVLAKNIQYF
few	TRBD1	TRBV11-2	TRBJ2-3	TGTGCCAGCAGGCCTATAACCGGGACAGGGAGGCCAGATACGCAGTATTTT	CASRPITGTGRPDTQYF
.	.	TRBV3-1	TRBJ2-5	TGTGCCAGCAGCCAATACTCTACGGAGACCCAGTACTTC	CASSQYSTETQYF
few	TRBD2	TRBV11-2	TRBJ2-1	TGTGCCAGCAGCCAGGACCCCGGGACTAGCGGGAGGAGCTCCTACAATGAGCAGTTCTTC	CASSQDPGTSGRSSYNEQFF
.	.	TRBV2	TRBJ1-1	TGTGCCAGCAGTGTCGTGAGGGATCGTGCTGAAGCTTTCTTT	CASSVVRDRAEAFF
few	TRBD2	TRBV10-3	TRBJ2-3	TGTGCCATCAGTGACCGACTAGCCTCAGATACGCAGTATTTT	CAISDRLASDTQYF
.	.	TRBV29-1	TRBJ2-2	TGCAGCGTTGCACTGACCACCGGGGAGCTGTTTTTT	CSVALTTGELFF
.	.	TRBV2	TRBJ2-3	TGTGCCAGCAGTGAAATAGGGAGGAGCACAGATACGCAGTATTTT	CASSEIGRSTDTQYF
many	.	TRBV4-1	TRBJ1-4	TGCGCCAGCAGAAGGGGACCGGGAGAAAAACTGTTTTTT	CASRRGPGEKLFF
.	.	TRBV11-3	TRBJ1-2	TGTGCCAGCAGCCCAGGAGTGGGGCCCTATGGCTACACCTTC	CASSPGVGPYGYTF
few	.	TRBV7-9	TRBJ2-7	TGTGCCAGCATAAGGGGTACTTCTGACGAGCAGTACTTC	CASIRGTSDEQYF